The entry below gives a single T cell receptor beta chain sequence along with its context. This sample was included in a study of blood T cell repertoires in COVID-19. In the original analysis: Reference gene primer amplification gave nucleated cell count estimates. This table comes from immunoSEQ multiplex PCR, and its TCRdb copy is limited to in-frame clones, with some not included. The D gene and trimming were derived from the DNA, and the V and J assignments and clone size from that table. Of roughly 79,000 clones in the sample, approximately 84% were seen once. Germline V lookup: CDR1 SGHTS, CDR2 YDEGEE. The CDR3 has 13 residues. V shed 7 bases and J 4 bases; nucleotides not matched to a gene: 2.

The J gene is TRBJ1-5, the V gene TRBV5-8; 10 bases match TRBD1. The receptor's source is a man in his sixties with active or convalescent COVID-19. Source material: peripheral blood. CDR3 amino acids: CASGTGANQPQHF. CDR3 bases: TGTGCCAGCGGGACAGGGGCAAATCAGCCCCAGCATTTT.